A selection of T cell receptor beta chains follows, all from one sample in a study of long-term antiretroviral therapy in people with HIV. TCRdb's table, derived via immunoSEQ multiplex PCR, lists solely in-frame clones and lacks some. This sample yields 15,000 or so clones, of which approximately 86% are seen a single time; 11% belongs to the top ten. The sample was unsorted PBMCs, taken 6.2 years after starting antiretroviral therapy. The receptors were sampled from a middle-aged man with HIV. CDR3s include the opening cysteine and the closing phenylalanine or tryptophan. The D gene is left open where the match is weak. Some rows have no size entry. The others give once, few or many, or a class for an expanded clone.

J gene	D gene	clone size	V gene	CDR3 protein	CDR3 DNA
TRBJ1-1	.	few	TRBV7-3	CASSFGRNTEAFF	TGTGCCAGCAGCTTCGGAAGGAACACTGAAGCTTTCTTT
TRBJ1-2	.	.	TRBV7-2	CASSIGSPTF	TGTGCCAGCAGCATAGGAAGTCCCACCTTC
TRBJ2-7	TRBD2	few	TRBV29-1	CSAGPGLAGDRLYEQYF	TGCAGCGCTGGACCGGGACTAGCGGGAGACCGGCTCTACGAGCAGTACTTC
TRBJ2-1	TRBD2	.	TRBV6-4	CASSPGTSASNEQFF	TGTGCCAGCAGTCCCGGGACTAGCGCTTCGAATGAGCAGTTCTTC
TRBJ1-5	.	.	TRBV30	CAWSVRASFNQPQHF	TGTGCCTGGAGTGTACGAGCCAGCTTCAATCAGCCCCAGCATTTT
TRBJ1-2	.	.	TRBV29-1	CSVDALRKGSYGYTF	TGCAGCGTTGATGCTTTACGGAAAGGGAGCTATGGCTACACCTTC
TRBJ2-2	.	.	TRBV7-3	CASSLNGYTGELFF	TGTGCCAGCAGCTTAAACGGATACACCGGGGAGCTGTTTTTT
TRBJ2-5	.	.	TRBV4-1	CASSQPMPKETQYF	TGCGCCAGCAGCCAACCTATGCCGAAGGAGACCCAGTACTTC
TRBJ2-2	.	.	TRBV5-1	CASSHWDINTGELFF	TGCGCCAGCAGCCACTGGGACATAAACACCGGGGAGCTGTTTTTT
TRBJ1-2	TRBD1	.	TRBV11-1	CASSRADRGYGYTF	TGTGCCAGCAGCAGAGCGGACAGGGGCTATGGCTACACCTTC
TRBJ2-7	TRBD2	.	TRBV19	CASSFGTRGYEQYF	TGTGCCAGTAGCTTCGGGACTAGAGGGTACGAGCAGTACTTC
TRBJ2-1	TRBD2	.	TRBV9	CASSVTGTSGRGEQFF	TGTGCCAGCAGCGTAACCGGGACTAGCGGGAGGGGTGAGCAGTTCTTC
TRBJ2-2	TRBD1	.	TRBV15	CATSRDGPLQGANTGELFF	TGTGCCACCAGCAGAGATGGGCCTCTCCAGGGGGCTAACACCGGGGAGCTGTTTTTT
TRBJ2-7	TRBD1	.	TRBV5-8	CASSLPHRGFSYEQYF	TGTGCCAGCAGCTTGCCTCACAGGGGGTTTTCCTACGAGCAGTACTTC
TRBJ1-5	.	.	TRBV6-5	CASRLQVGIQPQHF	TGTGCCAGCAGACTACAGGTCGGGATTCAGCCCCAGCATTTT